This T cell receptor (beta chain) was retrieved from a study of shared clonotypes between healthy human individuals. All the donors were Caucasian adults who lived in Nashville, Tennessee. Profiled with immunoSEQ multiplex PCR; TCRdb holds only in-frame clones, not every one. The table has over a million clones, nearly 99% seen once. The CDR3 loop spans 13 amino acids. Germline-derived CDR1 and CDR2 are LNHDA and SQIVND (reference sequence). Deletions cut 10 bases from V and 7 bases from J, with 20 bases between. This clonotype was obtained from a man younger than 40 in good health. The J gene is TRBJ2-7, the V gene TRBV19, with D perhaps matching TRBD1 (6 bases). Sample: naive CD4+ T cells sorted from blood. Subset noted: CD45RA+ positively selected. The CDR3 is CATSFRRQEEQYF. In DNA, the CDR3 is TGTGCCACCTCGTTCCGCCGACAGGAAGAGCAGTACTTC.